The next 12 T cell receptor beta chains were all read from a single sample in a study of cytomegalovirus exposure and HLA in healthy donors. In the PCR, 60 Vbeta and 13 Jbeta primers were used. Libraries were prepared by immunoSEQ multiplex PCR; TCRdb keeps only in-frame clonotypes and omits some of them. Altogether about 72,000 clones are present, 81% being singletons, with the ten largest covering 6.5%. The sequenced sample was PBMCs. All receptors derive from a human donor in good health.

The table lists this clone with a count of one. V and J are TRBV16 and TRBJ1-5; unclear D gene. V was pared by 3 bases and J by 0 bases, with 6 bases between. This CDR3 has 14 amino acids. Germline V gene sequence: CDR1 KGHSY, CDR2 FQNENV. CDR3 loop: CASSQGYSNQPQHF. Here the CDR3 DNA reads TGTGCCAGCAGCCAGGGCTATAGCAATCAGCCCCAGCATTTT.

This chain uses TRBV28 with TRBJ2-1, with 7 bases that match TRBD1. The CDR3 contains 12 residues. Germline V gene data show CDR1 as MDHEN and CDR2 as SYDVKM. Losses at the gene ends were 10 bases for V and 4 bases for J; bases not matched to a gene: 4. Written as DNA, the CDR3 is TGTGCCATCTCGACAGGGTACAATGAGCAGTTCTTC. Residues: CAISTGYNEQFF.

This rearrangement joins TRBV7-6 to TRBJ2-7; D ambiguous. The ends were cut back, 5 bases at V and 2 bases at J, with 10 bases in the middle. The germline CDR1 and CDR2 sequences are SGHVS and FNYEAQ. The CDR3 consists of 13 residues. CDR3 bases: TGTGCCAGCAGCAACCTTGGCACCTACGAGCAGTACTTC. Translation: CASSNLGTYEQYF.

The chain recombines TRBV2 with TRBJ1-2; no firm D call. CDR1 is SNHLY, CDR2 FYNNEI, per germline. The CDR3 runs 13 residues. V lost 4 bases and J 8 bases, leaving 14 bases between the germline ends. The DNA of the CDR3 is TGTGCCAGCAGTGGAGGACCTCGAGGGGGCTACACCTTC. The encoded protein is CASSGGPRGGYTF.

The chain couples TRBV5-6 to TRBJ1-1; TRBD1 matches 8 bases. Germline V lookup: CDR1 SGHDT, CDR2 YYEEEE. The V and J ends lost 0 bases and 4 bases, in that order; junction bases with no gene match: 14. The CDR3 runs 18 residues. CDR3 in amino acids: CASSLVPGGVQVGTEAFF. Here the CDR3 DNA reads TGTGCCAGCAGCTTGGTTCCAGGGGGCGTTCAGGTCGGCACTGAAGCTTTCTTT.

The chain recombines TRBV5-1 with TRBJ2-7; D is perhaps TRBD1 (5 bases). This CDR3 is built from 13 residues. CDR1 is SGHRS, CDR2 YFSETQ, per germline. Trimming took 4 bases from V and 2 from J, leaving 10 bases between them. Here the CDR3 DNA reads TGCGCCAGCAGCGTACAGGAGACCTACGAGCAGTACTTC. Amino acids: CASSVQETYEQYF. The entire variable domain, with the rest obtained from reference TRBV5-1 and TRBJ2-7, is as follows: KAGVTQTPRYLIKTRGQQVTLSCSPISGHRSVSWYQQTPGQGLQFLFEYFSETQRNKGNFPGRFSGRQFSNSRSEMNVSTLELGDSALYLCASSVQETYEQYFGPGTRLTVT.

This clone has a handful of counts. The chain combines TRBV9 with TRBJ2-1; 7 bases line up with TRBD2. Germline loops: CDR1 SGDLS, CDR2 YYNGEE. V lost 0 bases and J lost 5; bases outside the gene matches: 11. This CDR3 has 17 residues. The CDR3 region has the DNA TGTGCCAGCAGCGTAGGCCCCGGGGTAGCGGGCCACAATGAGCAGTTCTTC. The encoded protein is CASSVGPGVAGHNEQFF.

V is TRBV19 and J is TRBJ2-1, with D unclear. The CDR3 has 15 residues. Germline V gives CDR1 LNHDA, CDR2 SQIVND (reference sequence). The V gene lost 3 bases and the J gene lost 4 bases, with 13 bases spanning the gap. The CDR3 here is CASSMRSTGYNEQFF. CDR3 nucleotide sequence: TGTGCCAGTAGTATGCGATCGACGGGTTACAATGAGCAGTTCTTC.

This clone was recorded only once. The chain joins TRBV2 to TRBJ1-2, with 7 bases that match TRBD1. J gave up 8 bases and V 5 bases, and 14 bases lay outside the gene matches. The CDR3 runs to 15 residues. Looked up from germline, CDR1 is SNHLY and CDR2 is FYNNEI. CDR3 amino acids: CASSPGTAFFGGYTF. DNA for the CDR3: TGTGCCAGCAGTCCCGGGACAGCTTTTTTTGGGGGCTACACCTTC.

This clone turned up a few times. The CDR3 ends on some other residue instead of the conserved phenylalanine or tryptophan, so this is likely a read error. Because the CDR3's place on the DNA is in doubt, the DNA is left out and the CDR3 is given as listed by TCRdb. The gene calls are TRBV7-9 and TRBJ1-4. CDR1 and CDR2 from the germline V gene are SEHNR and FQNEAQ (reference sequence). The CDR3 totals 8 residues, both ends included. This chain's CDR3 is CSSSFPFL.

This sequence joins TRBV15 and TRBJ2-5; a possible D gene is TRBD1 (6 bases). This CDR3 is 15 amino acids long. Trimming pared 3 bases from V and 5 bases from J, leaving 16 bases between. Germline loops: CDR1 LNHNV, CDR2 YYDKDF (reference sequence). The CDR3 sequence: CATSREQGWRETQYF. The CDR3 bases are TGTGCCACCAGCAGGGAACAGGGTTGGAGGGAGACCCAGTACTTC.

This chain uses TRBV6-1 with TRBJ2-7, with D perhaps matching TRBD1 (5 bases). The CDR3 sequence is 14 residues long. V shed 7 bases and J shed 2 bases, with 15 bases lying between them. The germline CDR1 and CDR2 sequences are MNHNS and SASEGT. CDR3 region: CASTLDTPPYEQYF. The CDR3 nucleotides are TGTGCCAGCACCTTGGACACCCCACCCTACGAGCAGTACTTC.